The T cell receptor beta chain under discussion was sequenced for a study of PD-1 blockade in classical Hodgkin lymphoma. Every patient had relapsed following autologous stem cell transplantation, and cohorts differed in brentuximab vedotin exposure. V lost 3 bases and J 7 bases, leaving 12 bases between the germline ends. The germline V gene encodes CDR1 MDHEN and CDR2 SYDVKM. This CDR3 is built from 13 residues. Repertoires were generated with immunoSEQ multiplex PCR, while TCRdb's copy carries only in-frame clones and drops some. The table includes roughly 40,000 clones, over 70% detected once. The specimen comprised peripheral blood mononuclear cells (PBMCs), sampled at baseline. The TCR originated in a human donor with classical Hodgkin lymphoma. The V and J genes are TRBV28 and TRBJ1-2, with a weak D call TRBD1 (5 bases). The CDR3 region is CASSFSRGAGYTF. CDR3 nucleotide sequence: TGTGCCAGCAGTTTTTCGAGGGGCGCTGGCTACACCTTC.